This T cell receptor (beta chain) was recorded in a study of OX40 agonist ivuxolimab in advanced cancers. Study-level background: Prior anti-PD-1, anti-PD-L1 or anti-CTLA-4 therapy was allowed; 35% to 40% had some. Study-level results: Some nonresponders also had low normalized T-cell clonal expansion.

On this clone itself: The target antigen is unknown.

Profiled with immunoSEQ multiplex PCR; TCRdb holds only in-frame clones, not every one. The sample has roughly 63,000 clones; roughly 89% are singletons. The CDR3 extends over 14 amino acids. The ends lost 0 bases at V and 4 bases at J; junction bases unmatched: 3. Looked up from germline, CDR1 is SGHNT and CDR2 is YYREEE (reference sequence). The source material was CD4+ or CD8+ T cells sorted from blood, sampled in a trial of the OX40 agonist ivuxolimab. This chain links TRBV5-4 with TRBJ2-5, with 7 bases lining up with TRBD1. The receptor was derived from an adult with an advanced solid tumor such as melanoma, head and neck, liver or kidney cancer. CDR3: CASSLGQGIETQYF. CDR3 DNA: TGTGCCAGCAGCTTGGGACAGGGTATAGAGACCCAGTACTTC.